The 32 T cell receptor beta chains presented below share a single source sample, sequenced in a study of blood T cell repertoires in COVID-19. Measured with immunoSEQ multiplex PCR; TCRdb has only the in-frame clones, and not every one. The data show approximately 60,000 clones, with approximately 75% seen just once and 15% held by the top ten. Material for sequencing was peripheral blood. All receptors come from a man older than 75 with acute or convalescent COVID-19.

This sequence joins TRBV20-1 and TRBJ1-1, with TRBD1 as a possible D gene (6 bases). Trimming removed 5 bases at V and 7 bases at J, with 11 bases between. The CDR3 sequence is 11 residues long. Germline assignment: CDR1 DFQATT and CDR2 SNEGSKA (reference sequence). The chain's CDR3 is CSAERTDEAFF. The CDR3 DNA is TGCAGTGCTGAGAGGACAGATGAAGCTTTCTTT.

The genes are TRBV3-1 (or the pseudogene TRBV3-2) and TRBJ1-2; tentatively, D is TRBD1 (6 bases). This CDR3 is 13 amino acids long. Trimming stripped 8 bases from V and 7 bases from J, with 17 bases between. Germline V CDR1 and CDR2: LGHDT, YNNKEL (reference sequence). As DNA, the CDR3 is TGTGCCAGCCGCCCGCCAGGGGCCGGTGGCTACACCTTC. Protein: CASRPPGAGGYTF.

J is TRBJ2-7 and V is TRBV2, with D perhaps TRBD1 (6 bases). Per germline, CDR1 SNHLY and CDR2 FYNNEI. This CDR3 region has 13 residues. The V end was cut by 2 bases, the J end by 3 bases, with 8 bases between. The CDR3 protein is CASSEYRVYEQYF. The CDR3 coding sequence is TGTGCCAGCAGTGAATACAGGGTCTACGAGCAGTACTTC.

The chain recombines TRBV5-5 with TRBJ2-7, with D maybe TRBD1 (6 bases). With 3 bases removed from V and 2 bases from J, the gap between germline ends came to 18 bases. This CDR3 is built from 16 residues. Germline loops: CDR1 SGHKS, CDR2 YYEKEE (reference sequence). The CDR3 coding sequence is TGTGCCAGCAGCTACCACCCGGACAGCCGGACCTACGAGCAGTACTTC. As protein: CASSYHPDSRTYEQYF.

The chain employs TRBV1 and TRBJ1-2. TRBV1 is a known pseudogene. This CDR3 is 12 amino acids long. The CDR3 DNA reads as TGCACCAGCAGCCAAGGCGCCTACGTCGCTACCTTC. It encodes CTSSQGAYVATF.

The V gene is TRBV5-4, the J gene TRBJ1-1; 10 nucleotides line up with TRBD1. The CDR3 loop spans 14 amino acids. V lost 4 bases, J lost 5 bases, and 5 bases stayed unmatched. The germline V gene encodes CDR1 SGHNT and CDR2 YYREEE (reference sequence). The CDR3 nucleotides read TGTGCCAGCAGCAGTGGACAGGGGGAGACTGAAGCTTTCTTT. It encodes CASSSGQGETEAFF.

This clone has a single count. The chain is built from TRBV5-6 and TRBJ2-3; 12 bases line up with TRBD2. Trimming cost V 0 bases and J 5 bases; bases outside gene matches: 4. Per the germline V gene, CDR1 is SGHDT and CDR2 is YYEEEE. The CDR3 contains 16 residues. CDR3 amino acids: CASSLELAGGEDTQYF. CDR3 nucleotide sequence: TGTGCCAGCAGCTTGGAACTAGCGGGGGGAGAAGATACGCAGTATTTT.

V gene TRBV28 combines with J gene TRBJ1-6; D uncertain. The V gene's germline CDR1 is MDHEN and CDR2 SYDVKM. Trimming pared 5 bases from V and 5 bases from J, leaving 13 bases between. CDR3 size: 15 residues. The CDR3 loop is CASSPHRENNSPLHF. DNA of the CDR3: TGTGCCAGCAGTCCGCACAGAGAAAATAATTCACCCCTCCACTTT.

The chain is built from TRBV5-1 and TRBJ1-4, with 8 bases aligning to TRBD1. With V trimmed by 1 base and J by 4 bases, 3 bases remained unmatched. CDR1 SGHRS and CDR2 YFSETQ come from the germline V gene. This CDR3 comprises 15 residues. CDR3 in DNA: TGCGCCAGCAGCTTGCGACAGGGGTTTAATGAAAAACTGTTTTTT. Translating gives CASSLRQGFNEKLFF.

This clone was recorded once. The V gene is TRBV5-5, the J gene TRBJ1-1; D not resolved. Germline V CDR1 and CDR2: SGHKS, YYEKEE (reference sequence). The CDR3 sequence is 13 residues long. The germline V and J ends were trimmed by 4 bases and 1 base, with 8 bases remaining between them. Here the CDR3 reads CASSPTRNTEAFF. CDR3 DNA: TGTGCCAGCAGCCCAACGCGGAACACTGAAGCTTTCTTT.

This chain links TRBV7-2 with TRBJ1-1, with no clear D. With 2 bases removed from V and 5 bases from J, the gap between germline ends came to 12 bases. The CDR3 has 14 residues. Germline lookup yields CDR1 SGHTA and CDR2 FQGNSA. Here the CDR3 DNA reads TGTGCCAGCAGCTTAAGGGAGGTTTTGACTGAAGCTTTCTTT. Amino acids: CASSLREVLTEAFF.

This chain links TRBV19 with TRBJ1-5; 10 nucleotides agree with TRBD1. The trim removed 7 bases at V and 7 bases at J, leaving 7 bases unmatched. Germline CDR1 and CDR2: LNHDA and SQIVND (reference sequence). This CDR3 has 14 amino acids. CDR3 sequence reads: CASNLGDRGQPQHF. The CDR3 nucleotides read TGTGCCAGTAATCTCGGGGACAGGGGCCAGCCCCAGCATTTT.

The chain has TRBV3-1 (or the pseudogene TRBV3-2) and TRBJ2-7; D gene unclear. The CDR3 runs 15 residues. V was cut by 3 bases and J by 2 bases, with 14 bases left in between. Germline V gives CDR1 LGHDT, CDR2 YNNKEL (reference sequence). The CDR3 DNA reads TGTGCCAGCAGCCAGGCGGTTATAGGAACCTACGAGCAGTACTTC. It codes for CASSQAVIGTYEQYF.

The chain is built from TRBV6-5 and TRBJ1-6; D call uncertain. CDR1 is MNHEY and CDR2 is SVGAGI in the germline V gene. Trimming pared 6 bases from V and 8 bases from J, leaving 17 bases between. The CDR3 has 15 residues. DNA for the CDR3: TGTGCCAGCAGGAGGACCTCGAGGGTTGATTCACCCCTCCACTTT. Translated, it gives CASRRTSRVDSPLHF.

This clone has only one observation. The chain links TRBV11-2 to TRBJ1-2; possibly TRBD1 for D (5 bases). Trimming took off 0 bases at V and 6 bases at J, with 17 bases between the two ends. Germline V lookup: CDR1 SGHAT, CDR2 FQNNGV. This CDR3 comprises 16 residues. The CDR3, as DNA: TGTGCCAGCAGCTTAGATCTTCTCGGAGCAGGGCATGGCTACACCTTC. Amino acids: CASSLDLLGAGHGYTF. Together with reference TRBV11-2 and TRBJ1-2, the CDR3 gives the full variable domain: EAGVAQSPRYKIIEKRQSVAFWCNPISGHATLYWYQQILGQGPKLLIQFQNNGVVDDSQLPKDRFSAERLKGVDSTLKIQPAKLEDSAVYLCASSLDLLGAGHGYTFGSGTRLTVV.

The CDR3 sequence is CASGSRNPNTEAFF. The CDR3 DNA reads TGTGCTAGTGGTTCCAGAAACCCGAACACTGAAGCTTTCTTT. The V gene is TRBV12-5, the J gene TRBJ1-1; D ambiguous. With 4 bases removed from V and 1 base from J, the gap between germline ends came to 10 bases. Germline V gene sequence: CDR1 LGHNT, CDR2 FRNRAP. This CDR3 has 14 residues.

The chain joins TRBV12-5 to TRBJ1-2, with D perhaps TRBD1 (5 bases). The germline V gene has CDR1 LGHNT and CDR2 FRNRAP. CDR3 size: 14 residues. V was trimmed by 5 bases and J by 7 bases, leaving 17 bases between them. DNA for the CDR3: TGTGCTAGTGGTAGACCGACAGAGCAAATTGGCTACACCTTC. Protein product: CASGRPTEQIGYTF.

J is TRBJ2-2 and V is TRBV7-2; D is perhaps TRBD1 (6 bases). The germline V gene encodes CDR1 SGHTA and CDR2 FQGNSA. The CDR3 spans 16 residues. Trimming took 1 base from V and 3 from J, leaving 12 bases between them. The CDR3 nucleotides read TGTGCCAGCAGCTTAGATGACAGGTTGGACACCGGGGAGCTGTTTTTT. Translating gives CASSLDDRLDTGELFF.

The chain uses TRBV18 and TRBJ2-5, with TRBD2 identical over 10 bases. CDR1 and CDR2 (germline): KGHSH, LQKENI. V trimming: 0 bases; J trimming: 2 bases; junction bases outside the gene matches: 6. This CDR3 region has 17 residues. CDR3 amino acids: CASSPPGLAGAQETQYF. The CDR3 DNA follows: TGTGCCAGCTCACCACCGGGGCTAGCGGGGGCTCAAGAGACCCAGTACTTC.

The chain employs TRBV7-3 and TRBJ2-6, with D uncertain. V lost 4 bases to trimming and J lost 0 bases, with 25 bases between them. The CDR3 loop spans 21 amino acids. The germline CDR1 and CDR2 sequences are SGHTA and FQGTGA. The CDR3 spells CASSSNPPGLSPISGANVLTF. The CDR3 region has the DNA TGTGCCAGCAGCTCCAACCCACCGGGTCTCTCCCCCATCTCTGGGGCCAACGTCCTGACTTTC. Full variable domain (missing parts from reference TRBV7-3 and TRBJ2-6): GAGVSQTPSNKVTEKGKYVELRCDPISGHTALYWYRQSLGQGPEFLIYFQGTGAADDSGLPNDRFFAVRPEGSVSTLKIQRTERGDSAVYLCASSSNPPGLSPISGANVLTFGAGSRLTVL.

This chain joins TRBV6-2 or TRBV6-3 and TRBJ2-5, with TRBD2 matching 8 bases. The CDR3 runs to 13 residues. Per the germline V gene, CDR1 is MNHEY and CDR2 is SVGEGT. Trimming at V came to 5 bases and at J to 7 bases, leaving 6 bases not matched to a gene. CDR3 amino acids: CASSTAGGRTQYF. CDR3 coding DNA: TGTGCCAGCAGTACTGCGGGAGGCAGGACCCAGTACTTC.

This chain links TRBV19 with TRBJ1-1; TRBD1 matches at 9 bases. V lost 5 bases to trimming and J lost 6 bases; unmatched junction nucleotides: 10. CDR3 length: 15 amino acids. Germline V gene lookup returns CDR1 LNHDA and CDR2 SQIVND (reference sequence). This CDR3 is CASSGATGGSAEAFF. Here the CDR3 DNA reads TGTGCCAGTAGTGGGGCGACAGGGGGGTCGGCTGAAGCTTTCTTT.

This chain links TRBV7-2 with TRBJ1-4, with TRBD1 matching over 10 bases. CDR1 SGHTA and CDR2 FQGNSA come from the germline V gene. This CDR3 has 15 residues. Trimming cost V 1 base and J 6 bases; bases outside gene matches: 2. The CDR3 spells CASSLGGTGDEKLFF. CDR3 in DNA: TGTGCCAGCAGCTTAGGTGGGACAGGGGATGAAAAACTGTTTTTT.

This chain uses TRBV10-3 with TRBJ2-7; 9 bases match TRBD1. The trim removed 5 bases at V and 1 base at J, leaving 15 bases unmatched. The CDR3 is 18 amino acids. CDR1 ENHRY and CDR2 SYGVKD come from the germline V gene. CDR3 loop: CAISRGTGTGQDSYEQYF. In nucleotides, the CDR3 is TGTGCCATCAGTCGTGGGACAGGGACAGGCCAGGATTCCTACGAGCAGTACTTC.

The chain combines TRBV5-1 with TRBJ2-3, with TRBD1 matching over 8 bases. CDR1 SGHRS and CDR2 YFSETQ come from the germline V gene. Trimming removed 4 bases from V and 4 bases from J; junction bases left unmatched: 5. This CDR3 comprises 14 residues. Written as DNA, the CDR3 is TGCGCCAGCAGCCTGGACAGGGTTCCAGATACGCAGTATTTT. Its translation: CASSLDRVPDTQYF.

The V and J genes are TRBV12-5 and TRBJ2-1, with D possibly TRBD1 on 6 matching bases. Trimming cost V 2 bases and J 1 base, with 6 bases left between them. Germline V gene data show CDR1 as LGHNT and CDR2 as FRNRAP. CDR3 length: 14 amino acids. CDR3 DNA: TGTGCTAGTGGTTTGACAGGGTCCTACAATGAGCAGTTCTTC. Translated, it gives CASGLTGSYNEQFF.

The chain combines TRBV3-1 (or the pseudogene TRBV3-2) with TRBJ1-5; D remains ambiguous. V gave up 2 bases and J gave up 1 base, with 9 bases separating them. The CDR3 has 15 residues. CDR1 is LGHDT and CDR2 is YNNKEL in the germline V gene (reference sequence). The CDR3 protein is CASSQRGQSNQPQHF. CDR3 nucleotide sequence: TGTGCCAGCAGCCAACGAGGGCAGAGCAATCAGCCCCAGCATTTT.

The chain combines TRBV10-3 with TRBJ2-1; TRBD2 matches at 12 bases. The CDR3 runs 15 residues. V gave up 6 bases and J gave up 4 bases; unmatched junction bases: 4. Germline CDR1 ENHRY, CDR2 SYGVKD. The CDR3 loop reads CAIRELAGGYNEQFF. Written as DNA, the CDR3 is TGTGCCATCAGGGAGCTAGCGGGGGGGTACAATGAGCAGTTCTTC.

This clone occurred a few times. V usage is TRBV6-6 and J usage is TRBJ2-5; TRBD2 matches at 9 bases. The CDR3 is 16 residues long. J was trimmed by 5 bases and V by 7 bases; bases with no gene match: 14. Germline V CDR1 and CDR2: MNHNY, SVGAGI (reference sequence). The CDR3 DNA reads TGTGCCAGCACCCGGTATAGCGGGGGTCGGAGTGAGACCCAGTACTTC. Amino acids: CASTRYSGGRSETQYF.

This clone was counted once. The rearrangement joins TRBV6-5 to TRBJ2-7, with D maybe TRBD2 (5 bases). The germline V and J ends were trimmed by 2 bases and 5 bases, with 10 bases remaining between them. Looked up from germline, CDR1 is MNHEY and CDR2 is SVGAGI. The CDR3 has 13 amino acids. The CDR3 loop is CASSYEGANEQYF. CDR3 nucleotide sequence: TGTGCCAGCAGTTACGAGGGTGCCAACGAGCAGTACTTC.

The rearrangement joins TRBV11-1 to TRBJ1-1, with 7 bases fitting TRBD1. CDR1 is SGHAT, CDR2 FQDESV, per germline (reference sequence). V was clipped by 4 bases and J by 4 bases; unmatched bases: 12. CDR3 length: 16 residues. For the CDR3, the DNA is TGTGCCAGCAGCTCCTGGGACAGTTACTCGCCCACTGAAGCTTTCTTT. Translating gives CASSSWDSYSPTEAFF.

The table lists this clone with a count of one. This chain uses TRBV6-5 with TRBJ2-1; TRBD1 aligns across 8 bases. Per germline, CDR1 MNHEY and CDR2 SVGAGI. V was clipped by 2 bases and J by 7 bases; unmatched bases: 4. CDR3 length: 14 amino acids. The CDR3 reads CASSYGDRGNEQFF. The CDR3 region has the DNA TGTGCCAGCAGTTACGGAGACAGGGGAAATGAGCAGTTCTTC.